Below are 32 T cell receptor beta chains sequenced from a single sample in a study of T cells after yellow fever vaccination. TCRdb fed the 5' RACE reads into MiXCR, producing one record per CDR3 protein. The table includes a few hundred thousand distinct CDR3 sequences, roughly 7% detected once. Material: PBMCs, obtained about 41 days after the first yellow fever vaccination. These receptor sequences come from a man aged 18 to 35 who received the YFV17D yellow fever vaccine.

This clonotype was observed a few times. The rearrangement uses TRBV3-1 and TRBJ2-7; TRBD1 matches at 10 bases. The V segment lost 7 bases and the J segment 6 bases; nucleotides outside the gene matches: 9. The CDR3 runs 14 residues. Germline CDR1 reads LGHDT; CDR2 reads YNNKEL (reference sequence). The CDR3 protein is CASTFGTGAGEQYF. For the CDR3, the DNA is TGTGCCAGCACATTCGGGACAGGGGCCGGCGAGCAGTACTTC.

This clonotype has a handful of counts. The chain is built from TRBV6-1 and TRBJ1-2, with D maybe TRBD1 (5 bases). The CDR3 covers 13 residues. Germline V gene lookup returns CDR1 MNHNS and CDR2 SASEGT. Trimming removed 6 bases from V and 5 bases from J, with 13 bases in between. CDR3 sequence: CASRSPDIYGYTF. CDR3 bases: TGTGCCAGCAGATCACCGGACATATATGGCTACACCTTC.

This clonotype turned up a few times. V gene TRBV12-3 or TRBV12-4 combines with J gene TRBJ1-1; D unclear. This CDR3 contains 11 residues. Trimming stripped 4 bases from V and 8 bases from J, with 8 bases between. The CDR3 nucleotides read TGTGCCAGCAGTTGGGGAGGAGAAGCTTTCTTT. Translation: CASSWGGEAFF.

This clonotype was picked up many times. This sequence joins TRBV27 and TRBJ2-1; 10 bases map to TRBD2. Germline trimming cut 3 bases from V and 7 bases from J; bases unmatched to any gene: 3. CDR1 MNHEY and CDR2 SMNVEV come from the germline V gene (reference sequence). This CDR3 contains 14 residues. The CDR3 region is CASSLSGGGNEQFF. CDR3 coding DNA: TGTGCCAGCAGTTTGAGCGGGGGGGGGAATGAGCAGTTCTTC.

This clonotype was found a few times. J is TRBJ1-2 and V is TRBV4-1; TRBD1 agrees at 8 bases. The CDR3 contains 16 residues. CDR1 MGHRA and CDR2 YSYEKL come from the germline V gene. V shed 2 bases and J 4 bases; nucleotides not matched to a gene: 9. The CDR3: CASSQPPLGTGYGYTF. For the CDR3, the DNA is TGCGCCAGCAGCCAACCCCCTCTCGGGACAGGCTATGGCTACACCTTC.

The chain links TRBV20-1 to TRBJ1-4, with D possibly TRBD1 on 5 matching bases. Trimming removed 0 bases from V and 10 bases from J, with 9 bases in between. Germline-derived CDR1 and CDR2 are DFQATT and SNEGSKA (reference sequence). This CDR3 contains 12 residues. The CDR3 is CSARDRGGKLFF. The CDR3 DNA follows: TGCAGTGCTAGAGATCGGGGGGGAAAACTGTTTTTT.

The genes are TRBV18 and TRBJ1-4; D unresolved. V dropped 6 bases and J dropped 0 bases, with 11 bases sitting between them. Per the germline V gene, CDR1 is KGHSH and CDR2 is LQKENI. The CDR3 spans 15 residues. The CDR3 protein is CASSPAIATNEKLFF. The DNA of the CDR3 is TGTGCCAGCTCCCCGGCCATTGCAACTAATGAAAAACTGTTTTTT.

This clonotype occurred a few times. The chain couples TRBV7-2 to TRBJ1-1; D gene ambiguous. Germline V gives CDR1 SGHTA, CDR2 FQGNSA. V was pared by 3 bases and J by 6 bases, with 14 bases between. This CDR3 contains 14 residues. CDR3: CASSFRSGSAEAFF. The DNA for the CDR3 is TGTGCCAGCAGCTTTCGAAGTGGGTCCGCTGAAGCTTTCTTT. Full variable domain (outside the CDR3, taken from reference TRBV7-2 and TRBJ1-1): GAGVSQSPSNKVTEKGKDVELRCDPISGHTALYWYRQSLGQGLEFLIYFQGNSAPDKSGLPSDRFSAERTGGSVSTLTIQRTQQEDSAVYLCASSFRSGSAEAFFGQGTRLTVV.

CDR3 DNA: TGTGCCAGCTGTCCGGGACTAGCGGGGGGGCCGGAGGAGACCCAGTACTTC. Translated: CASCPGLAGGPEETQYF. The chain employs TRBV7-4 and TRBJ2-5, with 16 positions matching TRBD2. The V and J ends lost 8 bases and 5 bases, in that order; junction bases with no gene match: 11. The length of the CDR3 is 17 residues. CDR1 SGHVT and CDR2 SQSDAQ come from the germline V gene. Complete variable domain (other parts from reference TRBV7-4 and TRBJ2-5): GAGVSQSPRYKVAKRGRDVALRCDSISGHVTLYWYRQTLGQGSEVLTYSQSDAQRDKSGRPSGRFSAERPERSVSTLKIQRTEQGDSAVYLCASCPGLAGGPEETQYFGPGTRLLVL.

In this sample, this clonotype turned up a few times. This chain uses TRBV27 with TRBJ2-7; D might be TRBD1 (5 bases). The CDR3 consists of 13 residues. Between the trimmed V and J ends, which lost 3 bases and 2 bases, there was a span of 8 bases. Germline CDR1 and CDR2: MNHEY and SMNVEV (reference sequence). The CDR3 spells CASSLTVTYEQYF. CDR3 DNA sequence: TGTGCCAGCAGTTTGACAGTGACCTACGAGCAGTACTTC.

This clonotype was detected only a few times. The chain carries TRBV7-2 and TRBJ1-2, with 7 bases aligning to TRBD1. Trimming took 2 bases from V and 3 from J; bases not matched to a gene: 12. The CDR3 is made up of 17 amino acids. Germline assignment: CDR1 SGHTA and CDR2 FQGNSA. The CDR3 region is CASSLNDGAGGDYGYTF. For the CDR3, the DNA is TGTGCCAGCAGCTTAAACGACGGTGCAGGGGGGGACTATGGCTACACCTTC.

The chain has TRBV20-1 and TRBJ2-3, with TRBD2 as a possible D gene (6 bases). The germline CDR1 and CDR2 sequences are DFQATT and SNEGSKA (reference sequence). Trimming cost V 5 bases and J 1 base, with 16 bases left between them. The CDR3 is 15 amino acids. Here the CDR3 reads CSAHSTSSGTDTQYF. CDR3 coding DNA: TGCAGTGCTCATTCGACTAGTAGTGGCACAGATACGCAGTATTTT.

This chain connects TRBV28 to TRBJ2-5, with TRBD2 matching over 7 bases. Per germline, CDR1 MDHEN and CDR2 SYDVKM. The CDR3 runs to 14 residues. CDR3 DNA: TGTGCTTCTGACGGGGGGAAGCACCAAGAGACCCAGTACTTC. Its translation: CASDGGKHQETQYF.

The chain has TRBV7-2 and TRBJ2-7; 7 bases map to TRBD1. The germline V gene encodes CDR1 SGHTA and CDR2 FQGNSA. J was trimmed by 2 bases and V by 5 bases; bases with no gene match: 3. The CDR3 is 13 residues long. CDR3 protein: CASSEGAAYEQYV. The DNA of the CDR3 is TGTGCCAGCAGCGAGGGGGCTGCCTACGAGCAGTACGTC.

This clonotype was seen many times. This sequence joins TRBV5-1 and TRBJ1-1; D possibly corresponds to TRBD1 (5 bases). Germline assignment: CDR1 SGHRS and CDR2 YFSETQ. The CDR3 spans 15 residues. Trimming stripped 1 base from V and 0 bases from J, with 10 bases between. CDR3 in amino acids: CASSLYGHLNTEAFF. The CDR3 nucleotides are TGCGCCAGCAGCTTGTACGGACACCTGAACACTGAAGCTTTCTTT. The full variable domain, completed using reference TRBV5-1 and TRBJ1-1, is KAGVTQTPRYLIKTRGQQVTLSCSPISGHRSVSWYQQTPGQGLQFLFEYFSETQRNKGNFPGRFSGRQFSNSRSEMNVSTLELGDSALYLCASSLYGHLNTEAFFGQGTRLTVV.

The gene calls are TRBV7-9 and TRBJ2-2; D uncertain. With 5 bases removed from V and 1 base from J, the gap between germline ends came to 17 bases. The germline V gene encodes CDR1 SEHNR and CDR2 FQNEAQ (reference sequence). This CDR3 spans 17 amino acids. CDR3 coding DNA: TGTGCCAGCAGCCCACGGTTGAGACATATGAACACCGGGGAGCTGTTTTTT. Protein sequence: CASSPRLRHMNTGELFF.

A few counts support this clonotype. V usage is TRBV3-1 and J usage is TRBJ1-1; the D is unclear. V lost 0 bases to trimming and J lost 10 bases, with 15 bases between them. Germline V gene data show CDR1 as LGHDT and CDR2 as YNNKEL (reference sequence). This CDR3 is 14 amino acids long. Written as DNA, the CDR3 is TGTGCCAGCAGCCAAGAAGGCGGGGAGGGAGGAGCTTTCTTT. Translation gives CASSQEGGEGGAFF.

The sample holds a few counts of this clonotype. V gene TRBV6-1 combines with J gene TRBJ2-5; either TRBD1 or TRBD2 may supply D (5 bases each). CDR1 MNHNS and CDR2 SASEGT come from the germline V gene. This CDR3 has 13 amino acids. V was cut by 8 bases and J by 2 bases, with 12 bases left in between. As DNA, the CDR3 is TGTGCCAGCGCGAGGGGCGGTCAAGAGACCCAGTACTTC. Protein: CASARGGQETQYF.

This clonotype appeared once. The CDR3 is CASSLAPTDSYEQYF. The DNA of the CDR3 is TGCGCCAGCAGCTTGGCCCCGACGGACAGCTACGAGCAGTACTTC. The rearrangement joins TRBV5-1 to TRBJ2-7; D might be TRBD1 (6 bases). V was clipped by 0 bases and J by 3 bases, with 13 bases between them. The germline gives CDR1 SGHRS, CDR2 YFSETQ. This CDR3 has 15 amino acids.

V usage is TRBV7-8 and J usage is TRBJ2-3; D gene unclear. V was cut by 6 bases and J by 4 bases, with 20 bases left in between. Germline V gene sequence: CDR1 SGHVS, CDR2 FQNEAQ. The CDR3 is 16 residues long. The CDR3 DNA reads TGTGCCAGCAGATCACGACGGCCTTCGGTCCCAGATACGCAGTATTTT. Protein: CASRSRRPSVPDTQYF.

This clonotype appeared many times. The CDR3 spells CSATTSGGKSGTDTQYF. CDR3 nucleotide sequence: TGCAGTGCTACGACTAGCGGGGGGAAAAGTGGCACAGATACGCAGTATTTT. V usage is TRBV20-1 and J usage is TRBJ2-3; 13 nucleotides match TRBD2. The germline gives CDR1 DFQATT, CDR2 SNEGSKA (reference sequence). The CDR3 covers 17 residues. The V gene end was trimmed by 4 bases and the J gene end by 1 base; junction bases not matched to a gene: 8.

The V and J genes are TRBV7-9 and TRBJ2-2, with a weak D call TRBD1 (5 bases). The CDR3 contains 16 residues. The germline gives CDR1 SEHNR, CDR2 FQNEAQ (reference sequence). Trimming took 6 bases from V and 5 from J, leaving 19 bases between them. CDR3 loop: CASSSDRQSSTGELFF. The CDR3 nucleotides are TGTGCCAGCAGTTCTGATCGACAGTCGAGTACCGGGGAGCTGTTTTTT.

This clonotype was detected a few times. The chain is built from TRBV7-8 and TRBJ2-5; 10 bases are a match to TRBD2. This CDR3 comprises 13 residues. The germline CDR1 and CDR2 sequences are SGHVS and FQNEAQ. The trim removed 8 bases at V and 5 bases at J, leaving 5 bases unmatched. CDR3 in DNA: TGTGCCAGCCAGCGGGGGGGTTTGGAGACCCAGTACTTC. This gives the protein CASQRGGLETQYF.

This clonotype was seen more than once but under ten times. The V gene is TRBV30, the J gene TRBJ2-3, with 10 positions matching TRBD1. The junction had 11 bases not matched to a gene; V was cut back by 5 bases and J by 3 bases. Per the germline V gene, CDR1 is GTSNPN and CDR2 is SVGIG (reference sequence). The CDR3 has 16 amino acids. The chain's CDR3 is CAWDSGQGGRTDTQYF. Written as DNA, the CDR3 is TGTGCCTGGGATTCTGGACAGGGGGGAAGAACAGATACGCAGTATTTT.

This clonotype showed up just a few times. This chain connects TRBV20-1 to TRBJ2-7; no firm D call. CDR3 length: 14 amino acids. Germline loops: CDR1 DFQATT, CDR2 SNEGSKA (reference sequence). V lost 7 bases to trimming and J lost 0 bases, with 16 bases between them. The CDR3 spells CSVTPPGYSYEQYF. CDR3 in DNA: TGCAGTGTTACACCACCCGGGTACTCCTACGAGCAGTACTTC.

This clonotype was picked up many times. This CDR3 is CASSLDQGPYGYTF. The CDR3 nucleotides read TGTGCCAGCAGCTTAGATCAGGGTCCCTATGGCTACACCTTC. The V and J genes are TRBV7-2 and TRBJ1-2; weak D call: TRBD1 (5 bases). The germline V gene has CDR1 SGHTA and CDR2 FQGNSA. The CDR3 is made up of 14 amino acids. V was cut by 1 base and J by 4 bases, with 10 bases left in between.

The chain employs TRBV27 and TRBJ1-5; no firm D call. Germline CDR1 and CDR2: MNHEY and SMNVEV (reference sequence). V lost 6 bases and J 3 bases, leaving 18 bases between the germline ends. The CDR3 spans 16 residues. CDR3 loop: CASSTLPRAPNQPQHF. The DNA for the CDR3 is TGTGCCAGCAGCACCCTTCCCCGGGCCCCCAATCAGCCCCAGCATTTT.

V gene TRBV11-2 combines with J gene TRBJ1-2; D gene uncertain. The germline CDR1 and CDR2 sequences are SGHAT and FQNNGV. The CDR3 sequence is 13 residues long. Trimming shortened V by 5 bases and J by 5 bases, and 12 bases separated the two germline ends. The CDR3 region is CASSGGTAYGYTF. CDR3 nucleotides: TGTGCCAGCAGCGGAGGCACAGCGTATGGCTACACCTTC.

This clonotype was recorded at least ten times. J is TRBJ1-5 and V is TRBV12-3 or TRBV12-4; no clear D. V lost 6 bases and J 2 bases, leaving 11 bases between the germline ends. The CDR3 totals 14 residues. The CDR3 DNA is TGTGCCAGCAGCCCGGGGAGTCGCAATCAGCCCCAGCATTTT. Protein: CASSPGSRNQPQHF.

J is TRBJ2-4 and V is TRBV25-1, with 8 bases identical to TRBD1. CDR1 and CDR2 from the germline V gene are MGHDK and SYGVNS. The length of the CDR3 is 12 residues. V dropped 6 bases and J dropped 11; count of bases not matched to a gene: 6. CDR3 amino acids: CASSDRGFFQYF. The CDR3 DNA sequence: TGTGCCAGCAGCGACAGGGGTTTTTTTCAGTACTTC.

This clonotype was detected ten times or more. The chain has TRBV30 and TRBJ2-1; D is possibly TRBD2 (7 bases). Trimming pared 4 bases from V and 0 bases from J, leaving 19 bases between. CDR3 length: 17 amino acids. Germline V gene data show CDR1 as GTSNPN and CDR2 as SVGIG (reference sequence). The CDR3 is CAWKRLGGGSSYNEQFF. The CDR3 bases are TGTGCCTGGAAACGGCTGGGAGGGGGAAGCTCCTACAATGAGCAGTTCTTC. The variable domain in full, with the rest retrieved from reference TRBV30 and TRBJ2-1, is SQTIHQWPATLVQPVGSPLSLECTVEGTSNPNLYWYRQAAGRGLQLLFYSVGIGQISSEVPQNLSASRPQDRQFILSSKKLLLSDSGFYLCAWKRLGGGSSYNEQFFGPGTRLTVL.

This clonotype has just a few counts. The genes are TRBV15 and TRBJ1-5; the D gene is possibly TRBD1 (6 bases). This CDR3 contains 15 residues. The germline V gene has CDR1 LNHNV and CDR2 YYDKDF (reference sequence). Trimming shortened V by 3 bases and J by 5 bases, and 14 bases separated the two germline ends. CDR3 sequence: CATSSGTPADQPQHF. The CDR3 coding sequence is TGTGCCACCAGCAGCGGGACACCGGCGGATCAGCCCCAGCATTTT.